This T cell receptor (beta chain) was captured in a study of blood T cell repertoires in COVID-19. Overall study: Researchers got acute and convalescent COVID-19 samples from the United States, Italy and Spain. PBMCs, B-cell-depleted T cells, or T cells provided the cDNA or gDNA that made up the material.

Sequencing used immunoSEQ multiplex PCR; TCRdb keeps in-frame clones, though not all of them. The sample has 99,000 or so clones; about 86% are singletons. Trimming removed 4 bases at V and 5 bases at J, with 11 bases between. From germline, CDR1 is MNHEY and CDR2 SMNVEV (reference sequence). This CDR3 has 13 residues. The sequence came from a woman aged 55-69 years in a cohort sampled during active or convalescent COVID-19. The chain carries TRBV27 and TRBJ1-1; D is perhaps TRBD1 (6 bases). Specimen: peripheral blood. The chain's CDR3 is CASSWQGRTEAFF. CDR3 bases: TGTGCCAGCAGTTGGCAGGGGAGAACTGAAGCTTTCTTT.